These 7 T cell receptor beta chains share one sample of origin, sequenced in a study of cytomegalovirus exposure and HLA in healthy donors. This PCR relied on a set of 60 Vbeta primers and 13 Jbeta primers. Method: immunoSEQ multiplex PCR; TCRdb's copy keeps in-frame clones and lacks some. The table includes about 100,000 clones, around 82% detected once. The material sequenced was PBMCs. These receptors all stem from a woman aged 50 to 65 in good health and CMV-seropositive.

The chain is built from TRBV6-1 and TRBJ1-2; 8 bases match TRBD1. Per germline, CDR1 MNHNS and CDR2 SASEGT. The V gene end was trimmed by 3 bases and the J gene end by 3 bases; junction bases not matched to a gene: 3. The CDR3 contains 14 residues. The CDR3: CASSDGQGYYGYTF. DNA of the CDR3: TGTGCCAGCAGTGACGGACAGGGCTACTATGGCTACACCTTC.

The V and J genes are TRBV2 and TRBJ1-3, with a possible D match to TRBD1 (6 bases). The CDR3 has 15 amino acids. With 2 bases removed from V and 8 bases from J, the gap between germline ends came to 16 bases. CDR1 SNHLY and CDR2 FYNNEI come from the germline V gene. CDR3 sequence reads: CASSEQGIVRYTIYF. The CDR3 bases are TGTGCCAGCAGTGAACAGGGGATTGTGCGGTACACCATATATTTT.

The chain links TRBV5-1 to TRBJ2-5, with 14 bases aligning to TRBD2. J lost 5 bases, V lost 4 bases, and 4 bases had no gene match. Germline loops: CDR1 SGHRS, CDR2 YFSETQ. CDR3 length: 15 amino acids. The CDR3 loop is CASSPGTSGSETQYF. CDR3 sequence (DNA): TGCGCCAGCAGCCCGGGGACTAGCGGGAGCGAGACCCAGTACTTC.

The chain uses TRBV7-2 and TRBJ2-2, with 8 bases that match TRBD2. Germline trimming cut 4 bases from V and 4 bases from J; bases unmatched to any gene: 8. The CDR3 runs 16 residues. Per germline, CDR1 SGHTA and CDR2 FQGNSA. Here the CDR3 reads CASSSRTSQPTGELFF. CDR3 bases: TGTGCCAGCAGCTCCCGGACTAGCCAGCCCACCGGGGAGCTGTTTTTT.

This clone occurred once. The chain carries TRBV9 and TRBJ2-7, with TRBD1 as a possible D gene (6 bases). Per the germline V gene, CDR1 is SGDLS and CDR2 is YYNGEE. This CDR3 spans 15 amino acids. Trimming cost V 0 bases and J 3 bases, with 13 bases left between them. The CDR3 sequence is CASSVEGQTNYEQYF. In DNA, the CDR3 is TGTGCCAGCAGCGTAGAAGGACAGACAAACTACGAGCAGTACTTC.

This chain connects TRBV6-5 to TRBJ1-6, with TRBD1 identical over 8 bases. CDR1 and CDR2 from the germline V gene are MNHEY and SVGAGI. The length of the CDR3 is 15 residues. J gave up 7 bases and V 2 bases, and 4 bases lay outside the gene matches. CDR3 sequence reads: CASSYRRTGNSPLHF. The CDR3, as DNA: TGTGCCAGCAGTTACAGGCGGACAGGGAATTCACCCCTCCACTTT.

This clone was detected once. This chain links TRBV7-4 with TRBJ2-2, with 7 nucleotides matching TRBD2. CDR1 and CDR2 (germline): SGHVT, SQSDAQ. V trimming: 2 bases; J trimming: 3 bases; junction bases outside the gene matches: 6. CDR3 length: 16 residues. DNA for the CDR3: TGTGCCAGCAGCTTAATGGCGGGAGAGGACACCGGGGAGCTGTTTTTT. This gives the protein CASSLMAGEDTGELFF.